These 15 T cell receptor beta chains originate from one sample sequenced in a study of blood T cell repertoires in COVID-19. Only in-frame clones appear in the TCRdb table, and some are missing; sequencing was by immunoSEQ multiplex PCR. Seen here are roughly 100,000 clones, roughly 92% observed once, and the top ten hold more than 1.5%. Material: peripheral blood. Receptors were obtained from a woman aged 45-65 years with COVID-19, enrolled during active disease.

The CDR3 reads CATSDFADRGIQETQYF. The CDR3 DNA is TGTGCCACCAGTGATTTTGCCGACAGGGGGATCCAAGAGACCCAGTACTTC. The rearrangement links TRBV24-1 to TRBJ2-5; 9 bases are shared with TRBD1. J gave up 1 base and V 1 base, and 6 bases lay outside the gene matches. There are 17 residues in the CDR3. The germline V gene encodes CDR1 KGHDR and CDR2 SFDVKD.

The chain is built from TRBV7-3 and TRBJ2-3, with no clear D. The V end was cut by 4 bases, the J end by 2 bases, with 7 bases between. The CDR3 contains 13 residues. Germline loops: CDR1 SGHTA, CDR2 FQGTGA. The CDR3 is CASSSQATDTQYF. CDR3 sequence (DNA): TGTGCCAGCAGCTCCCAAGCCACAGATACGCAGTATTTT.

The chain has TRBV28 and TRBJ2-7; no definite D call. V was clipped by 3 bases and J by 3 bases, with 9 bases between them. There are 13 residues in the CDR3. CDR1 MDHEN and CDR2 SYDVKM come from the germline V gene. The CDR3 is CASSLSNHYEQYF. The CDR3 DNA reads TGTGCCAGCAGTTTGTCTAACCACTACGAGCAGTACTTC.

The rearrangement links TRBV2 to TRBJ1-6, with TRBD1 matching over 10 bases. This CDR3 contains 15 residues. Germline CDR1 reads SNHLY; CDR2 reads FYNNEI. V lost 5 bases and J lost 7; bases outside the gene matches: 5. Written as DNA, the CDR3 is TGTGCCAGCAGTCCCGGGACAGGGGACAATTCACCCCTCCACTTT. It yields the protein CASSPGTGDNSPLHF.

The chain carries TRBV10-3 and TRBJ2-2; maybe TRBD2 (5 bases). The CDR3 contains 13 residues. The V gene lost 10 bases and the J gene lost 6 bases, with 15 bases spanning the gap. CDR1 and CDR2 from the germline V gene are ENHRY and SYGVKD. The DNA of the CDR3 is TGTGCCAACCGACCAGAGGGCGCCGGGGAGCTGTTTTTT. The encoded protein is CANRPEGAGELFF.

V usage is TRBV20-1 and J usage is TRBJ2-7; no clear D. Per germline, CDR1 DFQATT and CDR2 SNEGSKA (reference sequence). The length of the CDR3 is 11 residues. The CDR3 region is CTPGSSYEQYV. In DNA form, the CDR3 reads TGCACCCCCGGGTCCAGTTACGAGCAGTACGTC.

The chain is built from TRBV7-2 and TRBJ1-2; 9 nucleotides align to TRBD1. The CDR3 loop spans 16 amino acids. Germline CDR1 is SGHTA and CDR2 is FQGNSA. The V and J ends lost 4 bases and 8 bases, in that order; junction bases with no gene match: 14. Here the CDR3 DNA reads TGTGCCAGCAGCTCCACAGGGGGCGGACGTTCGGTCGGCTACACCTTC. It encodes CASSSTGGGRSVGYTF.

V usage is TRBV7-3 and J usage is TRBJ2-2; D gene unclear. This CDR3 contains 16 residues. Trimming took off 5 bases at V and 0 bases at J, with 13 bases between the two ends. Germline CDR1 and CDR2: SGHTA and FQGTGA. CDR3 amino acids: CASSPLRRANTGELFF. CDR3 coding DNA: TGTGCCAGCAGCCCACTGCGGCGCGCGAACACCGGGGAGCTGTTTTTT.

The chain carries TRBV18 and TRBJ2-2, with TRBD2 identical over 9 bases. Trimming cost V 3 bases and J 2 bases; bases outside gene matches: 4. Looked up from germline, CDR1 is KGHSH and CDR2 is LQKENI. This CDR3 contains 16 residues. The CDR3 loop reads CASSPLAGTNTGELFF. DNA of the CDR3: TGTGCCAGCTCACCCCTAGCGGGGACAAACACCGGGGAGCTGTTTTTT. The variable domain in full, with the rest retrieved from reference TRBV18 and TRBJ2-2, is NAGVMQNPRHLVRRRGQEARLRCSPMKGHSHVYWYRQLPEEGLKFMVYLQKENIIDESGMPKERFSAEFPKEGPSILRIQQVVRGDSAAYFCASSPLAGTNTGELFFGEGSRLTVL.

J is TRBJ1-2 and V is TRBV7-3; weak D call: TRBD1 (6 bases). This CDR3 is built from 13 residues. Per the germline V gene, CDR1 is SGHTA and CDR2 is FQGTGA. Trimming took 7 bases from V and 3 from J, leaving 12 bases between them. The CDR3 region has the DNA TGTGCCAGCAAGCGTTCAGGGGACTATGGCTACACCTTC. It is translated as CASKRSGDYGYTF.

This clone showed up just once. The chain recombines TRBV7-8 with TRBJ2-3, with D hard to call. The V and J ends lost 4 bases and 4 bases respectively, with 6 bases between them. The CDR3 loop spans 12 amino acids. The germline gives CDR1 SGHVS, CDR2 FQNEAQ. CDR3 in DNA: TGTGCCAGCAGCTACTCGGCAGATACGCAGTATTTT. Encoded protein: CASSYSADTQYF.

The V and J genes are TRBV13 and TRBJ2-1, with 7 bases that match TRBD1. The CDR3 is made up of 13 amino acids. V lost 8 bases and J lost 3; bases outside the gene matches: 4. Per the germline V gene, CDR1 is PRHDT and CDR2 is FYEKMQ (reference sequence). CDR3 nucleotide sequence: TGTGCCAGCGGGCGACAGGGCTACAATGAGCAGTTCTTC. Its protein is CASGRQGYNEQFF.

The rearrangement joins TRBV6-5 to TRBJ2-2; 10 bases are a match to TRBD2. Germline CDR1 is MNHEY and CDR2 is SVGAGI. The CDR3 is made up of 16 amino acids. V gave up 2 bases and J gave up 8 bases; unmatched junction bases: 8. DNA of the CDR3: TGTGCCAGCAGTTACCCCAGCGGGGGGGCCAGGGGGGAGCTGTTTTTT. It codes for CASSYPSGGARGELFF.

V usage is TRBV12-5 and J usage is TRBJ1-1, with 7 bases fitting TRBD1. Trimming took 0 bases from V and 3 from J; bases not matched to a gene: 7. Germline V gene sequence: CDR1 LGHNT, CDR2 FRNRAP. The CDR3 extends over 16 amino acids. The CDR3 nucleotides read TGTGCTAGTGGTTTGGTAGACAGGGAAAGGGACACTGAAGCTTTCTTT. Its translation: CASGLVDRERDTEAFF.

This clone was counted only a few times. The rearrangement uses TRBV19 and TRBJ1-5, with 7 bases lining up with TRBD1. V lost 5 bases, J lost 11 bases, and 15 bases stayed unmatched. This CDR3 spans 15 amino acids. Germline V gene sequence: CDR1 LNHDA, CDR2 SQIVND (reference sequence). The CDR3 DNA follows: TGTGCCAGTAGTGCCACGACAGGGAGTAGGGGGACCCAGCATTTT. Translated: CASSATTGSRGTQHF.